This T cell receptor (beta chain) was recorded in a study of control samples from healthy donors and cancer patients. Sequencing used immunoSEQ multiplex PCR; TCRdb keeps in-frame clones, though not all of them. The table has 120,000 or so clones, about 95% seen once; the top ten hold about 4%. CDR1 and CDR2 from the germline V gene are SQVTM and ANQGSEA. The CDR3 covers 14 residues. The J segment lost 4 bases and the V segment lost 4 bases, leaving 6 bases of the junction unmatched. Sample: blood. The rearrangement uses TRBV29-1 and TRBJ2-2; 7 nucleotides agree with TRBD1. The TCR comes from a man in his thirties or forties in good health. This chain's CDR3 is CSVAQGDFTGELFF. The CDR3 bases are TGCAGCGTTGCCCAGGGGGATTTCACCGGGGAGCTGTTTTTT.